The entry below describes one T cell receptor beta chain. Its specificity is unknown. The germline gives CDR1 LGHNA, CDR2 YNFKEQ. The ends were cut back, 0 bases at V and 3 bases at J, with 17 bases in the middle. The CDR3 length is 17 residues. Sequenced material consisted of expressed TCRB transcripts (all of the isolated RNA was reverse transcribed). Produced via immunoSEQ multiplex PCR; TCRdb's table is partial and in-frame only. The data contain 300,000 or so clones, 14% of them singletons. The sample is drawn from a study of beta chain features in type 1 diabetes. Overall study: The study examined 107,917,701 sorted cells across all samples. Regarding the study as a whole: Shorter templates might be favored by PCR, and equally so in patients and in controls. Patients with Type 1 diabetes showed moderately but significantly shorter TCRB CDR3s in all four CD4+ subsets.

The chain joins TRBV4-2 to TRBJ1-2; D is perhaps TRBD1 (6 bases). Material for sequencing was naive CD4+ T cells from blood. This TCR was recovered from a young man with type 1 diabetes. Here the CDR3 reads CASSQDRGKGTYYGYTF. The CDR3 DNA reads as TGTGCCAGCAGCCAAGATAGGGGTAAAGGGACATACTATGGCTACACCTTC.